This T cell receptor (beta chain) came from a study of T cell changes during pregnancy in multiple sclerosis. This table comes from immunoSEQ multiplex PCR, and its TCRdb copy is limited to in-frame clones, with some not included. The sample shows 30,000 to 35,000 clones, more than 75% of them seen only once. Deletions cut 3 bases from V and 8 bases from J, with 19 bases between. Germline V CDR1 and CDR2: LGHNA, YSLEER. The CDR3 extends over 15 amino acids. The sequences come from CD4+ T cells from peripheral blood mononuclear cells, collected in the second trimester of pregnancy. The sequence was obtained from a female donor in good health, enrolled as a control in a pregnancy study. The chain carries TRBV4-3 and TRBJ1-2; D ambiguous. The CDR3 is CASSHWSKGGKGYTF. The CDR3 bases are TGCGCCAGCAGCCACTGGTCCAAGGGAGGGAAAGGCTACACCTTC.